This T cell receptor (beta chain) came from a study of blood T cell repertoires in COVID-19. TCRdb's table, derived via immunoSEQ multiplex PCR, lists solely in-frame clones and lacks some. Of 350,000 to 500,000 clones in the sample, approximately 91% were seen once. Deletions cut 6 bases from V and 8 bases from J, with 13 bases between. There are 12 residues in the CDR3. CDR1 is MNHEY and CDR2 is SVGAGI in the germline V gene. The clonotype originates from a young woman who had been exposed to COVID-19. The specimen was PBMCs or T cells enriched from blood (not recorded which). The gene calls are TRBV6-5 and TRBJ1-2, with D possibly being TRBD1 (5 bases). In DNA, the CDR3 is TGTGCCAGCAGCCCCGAGGGGAGGGGCTACACCTTC. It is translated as CASSPEGRGYTF.